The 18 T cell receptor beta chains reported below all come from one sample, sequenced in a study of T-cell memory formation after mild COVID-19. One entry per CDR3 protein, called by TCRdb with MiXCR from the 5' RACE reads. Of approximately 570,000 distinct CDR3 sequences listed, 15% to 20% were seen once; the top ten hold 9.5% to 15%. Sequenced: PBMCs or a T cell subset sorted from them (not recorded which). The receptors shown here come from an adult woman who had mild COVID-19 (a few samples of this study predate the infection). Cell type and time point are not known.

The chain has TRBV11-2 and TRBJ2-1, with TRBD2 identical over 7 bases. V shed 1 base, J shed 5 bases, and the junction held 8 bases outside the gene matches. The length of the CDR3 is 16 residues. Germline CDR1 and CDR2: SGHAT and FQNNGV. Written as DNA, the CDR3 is TGTGCCAGCAGCTTAGCGGGGTCTCTAGCGGACAATGAGCAGTTCTTC. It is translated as CASSLAGSLADNEQFF.

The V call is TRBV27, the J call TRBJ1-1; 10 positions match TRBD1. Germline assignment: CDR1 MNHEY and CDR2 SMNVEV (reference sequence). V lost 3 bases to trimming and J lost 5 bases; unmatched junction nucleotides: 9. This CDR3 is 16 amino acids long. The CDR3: CASSFRTGGTGTEAFF. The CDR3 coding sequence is TGTGCCAGCAGTTTTAGGACAGGGGGAACGGGAACTGAAGCTTTCTTT.

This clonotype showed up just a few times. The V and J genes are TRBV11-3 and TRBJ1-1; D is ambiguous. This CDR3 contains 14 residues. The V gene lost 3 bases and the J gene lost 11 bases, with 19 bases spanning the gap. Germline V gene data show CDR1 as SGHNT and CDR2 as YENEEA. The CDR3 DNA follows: TGTGCCAGCAGCTTCTCCTTTCTGACATGGGAGGCTTTCTTT. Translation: CASSFSFLTWEAFF. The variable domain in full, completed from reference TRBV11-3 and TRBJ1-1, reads EAGVVQSPRYKIIEKKQPVAFWCNPISGHNTLYWYLQNLGQGPELLIRYENEEAVDDSQLPKDRFSAERLKGVDSTLKIQPAELGDSAVYLCASSFSFLTWEAFFGQGTRLTVV.

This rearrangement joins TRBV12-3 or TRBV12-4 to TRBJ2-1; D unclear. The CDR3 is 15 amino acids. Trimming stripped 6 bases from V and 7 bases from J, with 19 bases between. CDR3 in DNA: TGTGCCAGCAGCGAAGTAGTCGGTCGTCTAAATGAGCAGTTCTTC. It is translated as CASSEVVGRLNEQFF.

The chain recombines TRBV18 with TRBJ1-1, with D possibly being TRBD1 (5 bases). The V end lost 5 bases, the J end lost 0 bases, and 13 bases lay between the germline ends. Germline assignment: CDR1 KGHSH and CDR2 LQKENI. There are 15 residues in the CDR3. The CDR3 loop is CASSDRDDMNTEAFF. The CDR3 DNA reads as TGTGCCAGCTCAGACCGGGACGACATGAACACTGAAGCTTTCTTT.

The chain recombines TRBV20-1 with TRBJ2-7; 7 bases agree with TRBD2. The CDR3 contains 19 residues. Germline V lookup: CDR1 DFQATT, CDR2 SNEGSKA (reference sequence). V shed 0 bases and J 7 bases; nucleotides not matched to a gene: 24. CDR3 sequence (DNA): TGCAGTGCTAGAGATCAGCGGGGCGCTAGGAATGTATTCGCGGGGGAGCAGTACTTC. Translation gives CSARDQRGARNVFAGEQYF.

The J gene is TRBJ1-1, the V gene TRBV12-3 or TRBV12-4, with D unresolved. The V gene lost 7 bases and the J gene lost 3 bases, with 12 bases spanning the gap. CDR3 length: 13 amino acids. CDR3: CASKSFGDTEAFF. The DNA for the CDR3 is TGTGCCAGCAAGAGTTTTGGTGACACTGAAGCTTTCTTT.

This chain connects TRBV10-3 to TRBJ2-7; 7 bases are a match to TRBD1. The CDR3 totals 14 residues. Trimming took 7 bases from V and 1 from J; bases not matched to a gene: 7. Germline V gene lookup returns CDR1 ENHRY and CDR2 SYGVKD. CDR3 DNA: TGTGCCATCAAAGCCGGGACAGAATCCTACGAGCAGTACTTC. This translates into CAIKAGTESYEQYF.

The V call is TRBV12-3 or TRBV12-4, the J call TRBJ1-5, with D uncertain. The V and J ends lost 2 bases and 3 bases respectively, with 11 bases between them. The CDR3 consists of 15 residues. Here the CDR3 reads CASSLLDGYNQPQHF. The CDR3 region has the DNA TGTGCCAGCAGTTTATTGGACGGATACAATCAGCCCCAGCATTTT.

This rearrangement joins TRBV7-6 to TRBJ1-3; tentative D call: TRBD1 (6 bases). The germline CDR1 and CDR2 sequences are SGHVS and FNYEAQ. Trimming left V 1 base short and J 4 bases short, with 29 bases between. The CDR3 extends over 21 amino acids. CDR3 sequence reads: CASSLGYLEGGLFAIGNTIYF. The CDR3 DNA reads TGTGCCAGCAGCTTAGGGTACCTTGAGGGGGGGCTCTTCGCGATCGGAAACACCATATATTTT.

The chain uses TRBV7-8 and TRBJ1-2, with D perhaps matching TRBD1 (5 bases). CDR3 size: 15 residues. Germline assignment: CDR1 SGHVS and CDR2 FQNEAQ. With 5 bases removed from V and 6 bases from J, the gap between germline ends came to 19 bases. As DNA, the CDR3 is TGTGCCAGCAGCCCTACCGGGACGGCAGGAGATGGCTACACCTTC. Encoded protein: CASSPTGTAGDGYTF.

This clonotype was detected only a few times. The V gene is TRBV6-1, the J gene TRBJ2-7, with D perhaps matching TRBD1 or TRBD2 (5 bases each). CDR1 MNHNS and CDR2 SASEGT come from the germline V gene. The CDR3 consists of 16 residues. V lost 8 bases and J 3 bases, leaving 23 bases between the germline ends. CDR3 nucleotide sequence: TGTGCCAGCTTTTCTCCACTAGTCTCGGGGCGCTACGAGCAGTACTTC. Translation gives CASFSPLVSGRYEQYF.

In nucleotides, the CDR3 is TGTGCCAGCAGCTTGCATAGCGGGGGCCTGGCAGATACGCAGTATTTT. Protein product: CASSLHSGGLADTQYF. This chain uses TRBV5-6 with TRBJ2-3, with 9 bases fitting TRBD2. The germline CDR1 and CDR2 sequences are SGHDT and YYEEEE. The CDR3 has 16 amino acids. V gave up 1 base and J gave up 4 bases; unmatched junction bases: 7.

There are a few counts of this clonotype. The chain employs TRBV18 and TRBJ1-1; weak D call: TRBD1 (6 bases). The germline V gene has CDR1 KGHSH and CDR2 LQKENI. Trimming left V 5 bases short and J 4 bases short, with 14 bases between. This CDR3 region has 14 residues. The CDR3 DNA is TGTGCCAGCTCAGGAACAGGGTTGATCACTGAAGCTTTCTTT. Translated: CASSGTGLITEAFF.

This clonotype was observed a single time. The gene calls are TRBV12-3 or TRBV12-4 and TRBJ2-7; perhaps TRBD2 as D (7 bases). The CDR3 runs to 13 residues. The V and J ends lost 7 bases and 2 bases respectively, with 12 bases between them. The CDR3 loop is CASKGGSAYEQYF. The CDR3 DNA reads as TGTGCCAGCAAGGGGGGGTCCGCCTACGAGCAGTACTTC.

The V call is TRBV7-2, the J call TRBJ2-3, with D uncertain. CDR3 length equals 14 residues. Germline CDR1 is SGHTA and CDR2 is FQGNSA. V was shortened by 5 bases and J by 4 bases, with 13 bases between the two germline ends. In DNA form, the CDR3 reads TGTGCCAGCAGCCAGCGACCCTCCCCAGATACGCAGTATTTT. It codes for CASSQRPSPDTQYF.

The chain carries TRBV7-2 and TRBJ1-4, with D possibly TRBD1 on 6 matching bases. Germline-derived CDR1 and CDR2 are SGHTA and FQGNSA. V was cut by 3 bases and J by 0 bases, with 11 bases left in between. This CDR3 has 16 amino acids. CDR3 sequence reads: CASSLGTNPTNEKLFF. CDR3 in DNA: TGTGCCAGCAGCTTGGGGACAAACCCAACTAATGAAAAACTGTTTTTT.

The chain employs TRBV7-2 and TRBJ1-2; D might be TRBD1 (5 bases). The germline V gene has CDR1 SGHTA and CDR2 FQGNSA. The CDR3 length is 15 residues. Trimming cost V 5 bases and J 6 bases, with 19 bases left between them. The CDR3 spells CASSRGTALGDGYTF. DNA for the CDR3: TGTGCCAGCAGCAGAGGGACGGCACTCGGGGATGGCTACACCTTC.